This is a list of T cell receptor beta chains from one sample in a study of blood T cell repertoires in COVID-19. The method was immunoSEQ multiplex PCR; TCRdb's version includes in-frame clones alone and lacks a portion of them. The sample holds nearly 350,000 clones, around four fifths seen once. Sequencing was carried out using peripheral blood. These receptor sequences come from a man aged 25 to 40 with active or convalescent COVID-19. Both conserved end residues are part of each CDR3. A D gene is named only where the DNA matches it firmly. Size is stated for part of the rows, as once, few or many counts, or as a class when the clone is expanded.

j_call	d_call	v_call	clone_size	cdr3_aa	cdr3_nt
TRBJ1-2	-	TRBV14	-	CASSVIGVPSGDGYTF	TGTGCCAGCAGCGTGATAGGGGTCCCCTCAGGGGATGGCTACACCTTC
TRBJ2-2	TRBD2	TRBV7-2	-	CASSFVSGGAGELFF	TGTGCCAGCAGCTTTGTTAGCGGGGGGGCCGGGGAGCTGTTTTTT
TRBJ2-2	TRBD2	TRBV5-1	-	CASSLEGLAGVGITGELFF	TGCGCCAGCAGCTTGGAAGGACTAGCGGGAGTAGGTATCACCGGGGAGCTGTTTTTT
TRBJ1-2	-	TRBV19	-	CASSWTDNYGYTF	TGTGCCAGTTCATGGACAGATAACTATGGCTACACCTTC
TRBJ1-1	TRBD1	TRBV19	-	CASSIPGTGALRAFF	TGTGCCAGTAGTATCCCGGGGACAGGGGCTTTGAGAGCTTTCTTT
TRBJ2-6	TRBD2	TRBV30	-	CAWGGGTGANVLTF	TGTGCCTGGGGGGGAGGGACTGGGGCCAACGTCCTGACTTTC
TRBJ1-1	TRBD1	TRBV10-3	-	CAINPGGNTEAFF	TGTGCCATCAATCCAGGGGGGAACACTGAAGCTTTCTTT
TRBJ2-1	TRBD1	TRBV19	-	CASSIGTGGHNEQFF	TGTGCCAGTAGTATTGGGACAGGGGGCCACAATGAGCAGTTCTTC
TRBJ2-7	-	TRBV4-2	once	CASSQEGQGHFYEQYF	TGTGCCAGCAGCCAAGAGGGTCAGGGCCATTTCTACGAGCAGTACTTC
TRBJ1-5	-	TRBV19	-	CASSSFRGYGRVAQHF	TGTGCCAGTAGTAGCTTCAGGGGCTATGGCAGGGTAGCCCAGCATTTT
TRBJ2-2	-	TRBV7-2	-	CASSLVGKARAGELFF	TGTGCCAGCAGCTTAGTAGGCAAGGCGAGGGCCGGGGAGCTGTTTTTT
TRBJ2-2	-	TRBV11-2	-	CASSGGYTGELFF	TGTGCCAGCAGTGGGGGGTACACCGGGGAGCTGTTTTTT
TRBJ2-7	-	TRBV6-5	-	CASSYSSYEQYF	TGTGCCAGCAGTTACTCGAGCTACGAGCAGTACTTC
TRBJ1-2	-	TRBV19	-	CASSIVGREDTHGYTF	TGTGCCAGTAGTATAGTTGGCAGGGAGGATACGCATGGCTACACCTTC
TRBJ2-1	TRBD1	TRBV6-5	-	CASTRTGPSYNEQFF	TGTGCCAGCACAAGGACAGGGCCATCCTACAATGAGCAGTTCTTC
TRBJ1-2	-	TRBV6-5	-	CASSPRVSNYGYTF	TGTGCCAGCAGCCCACGTGTTAGTAACTATGGCTACACCTTC
TRBJ2-1	-	TRBV7-9	-	CASSLGLRNEQFF	TGTGCCAGCAGCTTGGGACTGCGCAATGAGCAGTTCTTC
TRBJ1-1	TRBD1	TRBV27	-	CASRGHTGEEAFF	TGTGCCAGCAGGGGACATACAGGGGAGGAAGCTTTCTTT
TRBJ2-7	TRBD2	TRBV7-3	-	CASSLGLAGEGEQYF	TGTGCCAGCAGCTTGGGACTAGCGGGAGAGGGCGAGCAGTACTTC
TRBJ1-2	TRBD1	TRBV4-3	few	CASSQDLGTGYGWGMRYTF	TGCGCCAGCAGCCAAGATCTCGGGACAGGGTACGGCTGGGGTATGCGATACACCTTC
TRBJ2-1	TRBD2	TRBV4-1	-	CASSQDPTSGGAGEQFF	TGCGCCAGCAGCCAAGACCCCACGAGCGGGGGGGCAGGAGAGCAGTTCTTC
TRBJ2-7	TRBD1	TRBV7-9	-	CASSPRGEVGQGTYEQYF	TGTGCCAGCAGCCCCAGGGGGGAAGTGGGACAGGGAACCTACGAGCAGTACTTC
TRBJ1-5	-	TRBV6-2/TRBV6-3	-	CASSYTPNQPQHF	TGTGCCAGCAGTTACACTCCAAATCAGCCCCAGCATTTT
TRBJ1-1	-	TRBV20-1	-	CSARGSTEAFF	TGCAGTGCTAGAGGGAGCACTGAAGCTTTCTTT
TRBJ1-2	-	TRBV4-1	few	CASSQVSGDGYTF	TGCGCCAGCAGCCAAGTTTCAGGGGATGGCTACACCTTC
TRBJ1-5	-	TRBV12-3/TRBV12-4	-	CASSFTQGQPQHF	TGTGCCAGCAGTTTTACTCAGGGTCAGCCCCAGCATTTT
TRBJ2-2	TRBD2	TRBV18	-	CASSPLGPRAGGTGELFF	TGTGCCAGCTCACCACTGGGCCCCCGGGCGGGGGGCACCGGGGAGCTGTTTTTT
TRBJ2-7	-	TRBV28	-	CASSSRYSEQYF	TGTGCCAGCAGTTCACGCTACTCCGAGCAGTACTTC
TRBJ1-2	-	TRBV28	-	CASSLNPFFLGGDYGYTF	TGTGCCAGCAGTTTAAACCCGTTCTTCCTTGGGGGGGACTATGGCTACACCTTC
TRBJ1-5	TRBD1	TRBV24-1	-	CATSSKGQGAVNQPQHF	TGTGCCACCAGCTCTAAGGGACAGGGGGCGGTCAATCAGCCCCAGCATTTT
TRBJ2-3	TRBD1	TRBV6-6	-	CASSWGQGADTQYF	TGTGCCAGCAGTTGGGGACAGGGGGCAGATACGCAGTATTTT
TRBJ1-1	-	TRBV19	few	CASSVNRVRNTEAFF	TGTGCCAGTAGTGTTAACAGGGTCCGGAACACTGAAGCTTTCTTT
TRBJ1-4	-	TRBV4-3	-	CASSQETVATNEKLFF	TGCGCCAGCAGCCAAGAAACAGTCGCAACTAATGAAAAACTGTTTTTT
TRBJ2-3	-	TRBV5-8	-	CASSPGRRGGDTQYF	TGTGCCAGCAGCCCCGGGCGGCGGGGAGGAGATACGCAGTATTTT
TRBJ1-2	TRBD1	TRBV5-1	-	CASSSTGTGKYGYTF	TGCGCCAGCAGCTCCACCGGGACAGGGAAATATGGCTACACCTTC
TRBJ2-7	-	TRBV4-3	-	CASSPGRTSFYEQYF	TGCGCCAGCAGCCCGGGGAGGACATCTTTCTACGAGCAGTACTTC
TRBJ2-5	TRBD2	TRBV4-1	-	CASSYLAGGSQETQYF	TGCGCCAGCAGCTATTTAGCGGGAGGGTCTCAAGAGACCCAGTACTTC
TRBJ2-2	TRBD2	TRBV7-9	-	CASSLAGGYTGELFF	TGTGCCAGCAGCCTAGCGGGAGGTTACACCGGGGAGCTGTTTTTT
TRBJ2-1	TRBD2	TRBV5-4	-	CASSTRTSGTEQFF	TGTGCCAGCAGCACCAGGACTAGCGGGACCGAGCAGTTCTTC
TRBJ1-2	-	TRBV7-2	-	CASSFAGAAYGYTF	TGTGCCAGCAGCTTCGCAGGGGCAGCCTATGGCTACACCTTC
TRBJ2-2	-	TRBV2	-	CASKQLANTGELFF	TGTGCCAGCAAACAGCTCGCGAACACCGGGGAGCTGTTTTTT
TRBJ2-1	TRBD1	TRBV9	-	CASSVASQGAYEQFF	TGTGCCAGCAGCGTAGCCTCACAGGGGGCCTATGAGCAGTTCTTC
TRBJ2-5	-	TRBV6-5	-	CASTGETQYF	TGTGCCAGCACCGGTGAGACCCAGTACTTC
TRBJ1-4	-	TRBV18	-	CASSPTYGPNEKLFF	TGTGCCAGCTCACCGACTTACGGCCCTAATGAAAAACTGTTTTTT
TRBJ1-2	-	TRBV10-2	-	CASYDSRNYGYTF	TGCGCCAGCTATGACAGTCGCAACTATGGCTACACCTTC
TRBJ1-2	TRBD1	TRBV28	-	CASSSPGGENYGYTF	TGTGCCAGCAGTTCCCCAGGGGGCGAGAACTATGGCTACACCTTC
TRBJ2-5	TRBD1	TRBV5-4	-	CASSRTGGRETQYF	TGTGCCAGCAGCCGGACAGGGGGCCGGGAGACCCAGTACTTC
TRBJ2-7	TRBD1	TRBV5-6	-	CASSSTGGSEQYF	TGTGCCAGCAGCTCGACAGGGGGCTCCGAGCAGTACTTC
TRBJ1-1	TRBD1	TRBV5-1	-	CASSSGQGLNTEAFF	TGCGCCAGCAGCTCGGGACAGGGCTTGAACACTGAAGCTTTCTTT
TRBJ1-2	TRBD1	TRBV6-5	-	CASSYSIQGAVGYTF	TGTGCCAGCAGTTACTCGATACAGGGGGCTGTTGGCTACACCTTC
TRBJ1-1	-	TRBV7-6	-	CASSFGQGSTEAFF	TGTGCCAGCAGCTTCGGTCAGGGGAGCACTGAAGCTTTCTTT